The 20 T cell receptor beta chains reported below all come from one sample, sequenced in a study of cytotoxic CD8 clonotypes in ibrutinib-treated CLL. Some clones are missing from TCRdb's copy, which holds only in-frame ones; the method was immunoSEQ multiplex PCR. The sample has about 300,000 clones; 67% are singletons. Sequencing used PBMCs, obtained after 36 months of ibrutinib treatment. These receptors were taken from a human donor with chronic lymphocytic leukemia.

This clone has only a few counts. The chain combines TRBV7-2 with TRBJ2-7; maybe TRBD1 (8 bases). Deletions cut 6 bases from V and 6 bases from J, with 18 bases between. Germline CDR1 is SGHTA and CDR2 is FQGNSA. This CDR3 has 14 amino acids. The CDR3 protein is CASRSDREGFEQYF. The CDR3 nucleotides are TGTGCCAGCAGATCGGACAGGGAGGGTTTCGAGCAGTACTTC.

V usage is TRBV27 and J usage is TRBJ2-7, with TRBD1 matching 7 bases. The V segment lost 6 bases and the J segment 3 bases; nucleotides outside the gene matches: 2. Germline V gives CDR1 MNHEY, CDR2 SMNVEV (reference sequence). The length of the CDR3 is 12 residues. CDR3 loop: CASRGDSYEQYF. DNA for the CDR3: TGTGCCAGCAGGGGGGACAGCTACGAGCAGTACTTC.

This chain links TRBV5-1 with TRBJ2-3; 11 nucleotides align to TRBD1. The CDR3 covers 15 residues. Germline lookup yields CDR1 SGHRS and CDR2 YFSETQ. The ends lost 2 bases at V and 5 bases at J; junction bases unmatched: 4. Here the CDR3 DNA reads TGCGCCAGCAGCTTTCTGGACAGGGGGCAAGATACGCAGTATTTT. This codes for CASSFLDRGQDTQYF.

This clone was observed a few times. The rearrangement links TRBV7-2 to TRBJ2-5; D assignment may be TRBD1 or TRBD2 (6 bases each). The CDR3 has 14 amino acids. V gave up 1 base and J gave up 2 bases, with 8 bases separating them. Germline CDR1 reads SGHTA; CDR2 reads FQGNSA. CDR3 sequence reads: CASSLGGAQETQYF. CDR3 bases: TGTGCCAGCAGCTTAGGGGGGGCACAAGAGACCCAGTACTTC.

The J gene is TRBJ1-1, the V gene TRBV11-2; D is unresolved. Looked up from germline, CDR1 is SGHAT and CDR2 is FQNNGV. V shed 0 bases and J shed 1 base, with 9 bases lying between them. The CDR3 covers 15 residues. Written as DNA, the CDR3 is TGTGCCAGCAGCTTAGATCCTTCCGCGAACACTGAAGCTTTCTTT. Amino acids: CASSLDPSANTEAFF.

The CDR3 reads CASSDRDRGSPLHF. Written as DNA, the CDR3 is TGTGCCAGCAGCGATCGGGACCGGGGTTCACCCCTCCACTTT. The gene calls are TRBV9 and TRBJ1-6; tentatively, D is TRBD1 (5 bases). Germline V gene data show CDR1 as SGDLS and CDR2 as YYNGEE. V was clipped by 3 bases and J by 9 bases, with 13 bases between them. This CDR3 is built from 14 residues.

This chain uses TRBV6-1 with TRBJ1-6; possibly TRBD1 for D (5 bases). This CDR3 has 16 amino acids. Germline V lookup: CDR1 MNHNS, CDR2 SASEGT. The V end was cut by 3 bases, the J end by 4 bases, with 13 bases between. CDR3 residues: CASSDGTPLYNSPLHF. Here the CDR3 DNA reads TGTGCCAGCAGTGACGGGACCCCTCTTTATAATTCACCCCTCCACTTT.

The V and J genes are TRBV4-1 and TRBJ2-4; no reliable D call. Germline CDR1 reads MGHRA; CDR2 reads YSYEKL. Trimming stripped 3 bases from V and 0 bases from J, with 18 bases between. This CDR3 is 18 amino acids long. CDR3 in amino acids: CASSQLGAGPLAKNIQYF. The CDR3, as DNA: TGCGCCAGCAGCCAGCTGGGCGCCGGCCCCTTAGCCAAAAACATTCAGTACTTC.

The gene calls are TRBV6-1 and TRBJ2-5; 7 bases align to TRBD1. CDR1 is MNHNS and CDR2 is SASEGT in the germline V gene. CDR3 length: 13 amino acids. V shed 3 bases, J shed 11 bases, and the junction held 9 bases outside the gene matches. The CDR3 sequence: CASSDTQGTEQYF. The CDR3 coding sequence is TGTGCCAGCAGTGACACCCAAGGGACAGAGCAGTACTTC.

This chain joins TRBV6-1 and TRBJ1-2; D is undetermined. Per the germline V gene, CDR1 is MNHNS and CDR2 is SASEGT. Trimming removed 4 bases from V and 4 bases from J, with 10 bases in between. CDR3 length equals 13 residues. CDR3 region: CASSVKGGYGYTF. The CDR3 nucleotides are TGTGCCAGCAGTGTTAAGGGCGGCTATGGCTACACCTTC.

The gene calls are TRBV25-1 and TRBJ2-3; 9 nucleotides agree with TRBD2. The CDR3 covers 13 residues. The germline V gene encodes CDR1 MGHDK and CDR2 SYGVNS. Trimming removed 8 bases from V and 5 bases from J; junction bases left unmatched: 5. This CDR3 reads CASGAGGGDTQYF. The CDR3 nucleotides are TGTGCCAGCGGAGCGGGGGGTGGAGATACGCAGTATTTT.

This clone was seen a few times. The V and J genes are TRBV10-3 and TRBJ1-1; D is uncertain. V was shortened by 5 bases and J by 4 bases, with 14 bases between the two germline ends. Germline loops: CDR1 ENHRY, CDR2 SYGVKD. This CDR3 is built from 14 residues. CDR3 in amino acids: CAISPDPRGTEAFF. The CDR3 nucleotides are TGTGCCATCAGTCCGGACCCCCGGGGCACTGAAGCTTTCTTT.

The chain has TRBV27 and TRBJ1-5; perhaps TRBD1 as D (5 bases). Germline CDR1 MNHEY, CDR2 SMNVEV (reference sequence). Deletions cut 5 bases from V and 6 bases from J, with 14 bases between. The CDR3 consists of 14 residues. CDR3 loop: CASSPLGDGQPQHF. The CDR3 region has the DNA TGTGCCAGCAGTCCCCTGGGGGATGGTCAGCCCCAGCATTTT.

The sample holds a few counts of this clone. The chain combines TRBV6-1 with TRBJ2-7; maybe TRBD1 (5 bases). Germline V CDR1 and CDR2: MNHNS, SASEGT. Trimming pared 8 bases from V and 2 bases from J, leaving 13 bases between. The CDR3 is 13 amino acids. The CDR3, as DNA: TGTGCCAGCGGTAGGGGTATCACCTACGAGCAGTACTTC. Translation gives CASGRGITYEQYF.

The V call is TRBV5-4, the J call TRBJ2-7, with TRBD2 as a possible D gene (5 bases). The CDR3 totals 15 residues. V was cut by 4 bases and J by 4 bases, with 18 bases left in between. Germline V gene data show CDR1 as SGHNT and CDR2 as YYREEE (reference sequence). Here the CDR3 reads CASSTYRGSHYEQYF. CDR3 in DNA: TGTGCCAGCAGCACTTACCGGGGTTCCCATTACGAGCAGTACTTC.

The chain links TRBV28 to TRBJ2-7, with 10 bases lining up with TRBD1. The V and J ends lost 5 bases and 5 bases, in that order; junction bases with no gene match: 12. The CDR3 runs 16 residues. Germline values: CDR1 MDHEN, CDR2 SYDVKM. The CDR3 coding sequence is TGTGCCAGCAGTCCATCGGGACAGGGGTACATCGACGAGCAGTACTTC. Translated: CASSPSGQGYIDEQYF.

This clone occurred a few times. This chain joins TRBV6-5 and TRBJ2-1; possibly TRBD1 for D (6 bases). Trimming took 7 bases from V and 6 from J, leaving 16 bases between them. The CDR3 runs 14 residues. From germline, CDR1 is MNHEY and CDR2 SVGAGI. The CDR3 loop is CASTYSRGRNEQFF. The CDR3 bases are TGTGCCAGCACCTACTCCAGGGGACGCAATGAGCAGTTCTTC.

The chain has TRBV27 and TRBJ1-2, with D uncertain. Germline CDR1 and CDR2: MNHEY and SMNVEV (reference sequence). The CDR3 consists of 15 residues. V was clipped by 1 base and J by 6 bases, with 15 bases between them. DNA of the CDR3: TGTGCCAGCAGTTTATATCCTCCCAGTGGGAATGGCTACACCTTC. This gives the protein CASSLYPPSGNGYTF.

The chain combines TRBV6-5 with TRBJ1-6, with no clear D. CDR1 and CDR2 (germline): MNHEY, SVGAGI. V lost 6 bases to trimming and J lost 9 bases, with 15 bases between them. CDR3 length: 14 residues. DNA of the CDR3: TGTGCCAGCAGGATAGACGGTGAACTTTCACCCCTCCACTTT. Its protein product is CASRIDGELSPLHF.

The rearrangement joins TRBV5-1 to TRBJ2-7; D unclear. The CDR3 contains 14 residues. With 2 bases removed from V and 4 bases from J, the gap between germline ends came to 13 bases. Germline CDR1 is SGHRS and CDR2 is YFSETQ. In nucleotides, the CDR3 is TGCGCCAGCAGCTTTTCCGGCGGAATGTACGAGCAGTACTTC. As protein: CASSFSGGMYEQYF. Together with reference TRBV5-1 and TRBJ2-7, the CDR3 gives the full variable domain: KAGVTQTPRYLIKTRGQQVTLSCSPISGHRSVSWYQQTPGQGLQFLFEYFSETQRNKGNFPGRFSGRQFSNSRSEMNVSTLELGDSALYLCASSFSGGMYEQYFGPGTRLTVT.